The source of this T cell receptor beta chain is a study of beta chain features in type 1 diabetes. The overall study: The number of sorted cells examined across all samples was approximately 110,000,000.

Findings of the study overall: Patients with type 1 diabetes showed fewer VDJ junction insertions and more deletions. Moderate yet significant TCRB CDR3 shortening was seen in Type 1 diabetes patients in all four CD4+ subsets.

To note about this clone: Its matching antigen is unknown.

The CDR3 contains 14 residues. Germline V gene lookup returns CDR1 ENHRY and CDR2 SYGVKD. Trimming removed 3 bases from V and 4 bases from J, with 10 bases in between. Expressed TCRB transcripts got sequenced, as all isolated RNA was reverse transcribed. Profiled with immunoSEQ multiplex PCR; TCRdb holds only in-frame clones, not every one. The profile shows about 370,000 clones, around 10% of them singletons. Based on CD45RO/CCR7/CD25/CD127/CD95/CD27, CD4+ regulatory, stem cell-like memory, naive and central memory cells were sorted. V and J are TRBV10-3 and TRBJ2-1; possible D gene TRBD2, 6 bases. The TCR sequence derives from a young man with type 1 diabetes. Material for sequencing was central memory CD4+ T cells from blood. CDR3 sequence: CAISDGGIYNEQFF. CDR3 bases: TGTGCCATCAGTGATGGCGGGATTTACAATGAGCAGTTCTTC.